This T cell receptor (beta chain) came from a study of blood T cell repertoires in COVID-19. Germline CDR1 reads SGHTA; CDR2 reads FQGTGA. V trimming: 5 bases; J trimming: 8 bases; junction bases outside the gene matches: 14. This CDR3 region has 17 residues. TCRdb's table, derived via immunoSEQ multiplex PCR, lists solely in-frame clones and lacks some. The sample has around 170,000 clones; around four fifths are singletons. Sequenced sample: peripheral blood. The chain couples TRBV7-3 to TRBJ2-1; the match to TRBD2 covers 11 bases. The TCR was taken from a woman aged 40 to 50 with acute or convalescent COVID-19. The CDR3 reads CASSLALGTSGGDEQFF. The CDR3 DNA follows: TGTGCCAGCAGCCTCGCCTTGGGGACTAGCGGCGGGGATGAGCAGTTCTTC.